A selection of T cell receptor beta chains follows, all from one sample in a study of T cell responses to AZD1222 COVID-19 vaccine. The table came from immunoSEQ multiplex PCR; TCRdb's copy has only in-frame clones and leaves some out. The repertoire includes 150,000 to 200,000 clones, about 92% of them detected once, and 3.5% to 5% sits in the top ten. Sequencing used peripheral blood, obtained on day 0 of AZD1222 vaccination. Receptors originate from an adult in good health. The CDR3 runs from the conserved cysteine through the conserved F or W. D genes are given only for firm matches. Where a row states a size, it is once, few, many or the class of an expanded clone; other rows omit it.

>TRBJ1-1|TRBV6-5|TRBD1|.
CASKMDRASRTEAFF
TGTGCCAGCAAAATGGACAGGGCCTCGAGGACTGAAGCTTTCTTT
>TRBJ1-2|TRBV20-1|.|.
CSGRNGYGYTF
TGCAGTGGTCGCAACGGCTATGGCTACACCTTC
>TRBJ1-2|TRBV27|.|.
CASSTDRNYGYTF
TGTGCCAGCAGTACCGACAGAAACTATGGCTACACCTTC
>TRBJ1-1|TRBV27|.|.
CASHDPNTEAFF
TGTGCCAGCCATGACCCGAACACTGAAGCTTTCTTT
>TRBJ1-5|TRBV6-5|.|.
CASSNGYNQPQHF
TGTGCCAGCAGTAACGGATACAATCAGCCCCAGCATTTT
>TRBJ1-1|TRBV6-6|TRBD1|once
CASSRGTDEAFF
TGTGCCAGCAGCCGAGGGACAGACGAAGCTTTCTTT
>TRBJ1-1|TRBV6-1|TRBD1|.
CASSEEGAGTEAFF
TGTGCCAGCAGTGAAGAGGGGGCGGGGACTGAAGCTTTCTTT
>TRBJ1-5|TRBV15|.|.
CATSLWVDQPQHF
TGTGCCACAAGCTTATGGGTAGATCAGCCCCAGCATTTT
>TRBJ2-2|TRBV5-1|.|.
CASSPDATGELFF
TGCGCCAGCAGCCCCGACGCCACCGGGGAGCTGTTTTTT
>TRBJ1-1|TRBV27|TRBD1|.
CACRRTGGYTEAFF
TGTGCCTGTCGCAGGACAGGGGGGTACACTGAAGCTTTCTTT
>TRBJ1-1|TRBV7-9|.|.
CASSPSVANTEAFF
TGTGCCAGCAGCCCCTCCGTGGCGAACACTGAAGCTTTCTTT
>TRBJ1-1|TRBV18|.|.
CASSLRASSPYEAFF
TGTGCCAGCTCACTACGTGCCTCCTCCCCATATGAAGCTTTCTTT
>TRBJ1-5|TRBV9|.|.
CASSVGGQPNQPQHF
TGTGCCAGCAGCGTAGGCGGCCAGCCCAATCAGCCCCAGCATTTT
>TRBJ2-3|TRBV3-1/TRBV3-2|TRBD2|.
CASSRTTSGTSTDTQYF
TGTGCCAGCAGCCGAACAACTAGCGGGACTTCCACAGATACGCAGTATTTT
>TRBJ1-5|TRBV7-9|.|.
CASSDISGRGVDQPQHF
TGTGCCAGCAGCGACATTTCGGGACGAGGGGTTGATCAGCCCCAGCATTTT
>TRBJ2-7|TRBV27|.|few
CASSLSVGYEQYF
TGTGCCAGCAGTTTAAGCGTGGGCTACGAGCAGTACTTC
>TRBJ2-3|TRBV10-1|.|.
CASSYSTDTQYF
TGCGCCAGCAGTTATAGCACAGATACGCAGTATTTT
>TRBJ2-6|TRBV6-5|TRBD1|.
CASSKDRFGANVLTF
TGTGCCAGCAGTAAGGACAGGTTTGGGGCCAACGTCCTGACTTTC
>TRBJ1-2|TRBV7-9|TRBD1|.
CASSTTGTGDGYTF
TGTGCCAGCAGCACCACCGGGACAGGGGACGGCTACACCTTC
>TRBJ2-1|TRBV23-1|TRBD2|.
CASSHRGCGLAGANEQFF
TGCGCCAGCAGTCATAGGGGTTGCGGCCTAGCGGGAGCCAATGAGCAGTTCTTC
>TRBJ1-1|TRBV28|TRBD1|.
CASSDNTGVGTEAFF
TGTGCCAGCAGTGATAATACAGGGGTAGGGACTGAAGCTTTCTTT
>TRBJ1-2|TRBV6-5|.|.
CASSYSMSYGYTF
TGTGCCAGCAGTTACTCGATGAGCTATGGCTACACCTTC
>TRBJ1-2|TRBV2|.|.
CASSEFDRIFPNYGYTF
TGTGCCAGCAGTGAATTTGACAGGATCTTCCCCAACTATGGCTACACCTTC
>TRBJ1-1|TRBV5-1|.|.
CASSFLSMNTEAFF
TGCGCCAGCAGCTTTTTAAGTATGAACACTGAAGCTTTCTTT
>TRBJ2-2|TRBV5-1|.|.
CASSFVTGEGNTGELFF
TGCGCCAGCAGCTTTGTAACAGGGGAGGGCAACACCGGGGAGCTGTTTTTT
>TRBJ2-1|TRBV4-1|.|.
CASSQGRGGLNYNEQFF
TGCGCCAGCAGCCAAGGAAGGGGGGGCCTCAACTACAATGAGCAGTTCTTC
>TRBJ1-1|TRBV19|.|.
CASTDGGGRTEAFF
TGTGCCAGTACCGATGGTGGAGGGAGGACTGAAGCTTTCTTT
>TRBJ2-2|TRBV27|.|.
CASSLPAGELFF
TGTGCCAGCAGTTTACCCGCCGGGGAGCTGTTTTTT
>TRBJ1-5|TRBV19|.|few
CASSSGGFDQPQHF
TGTGCCAGTAGTTCTGGCGGTTTCGATCAGCCCCAGCATTTT
>TRBJ1-1|TRBV25-1|.|.
CASSGQMNTEAFF
TGTGCCAGCAGTGGACAGATGAACACTGAAGCTTTCTTT
>TRBJ1-5|TRBV5-6|.|.
CASSLAHSRGPQHF
TGTGCCAGCAGCTTGGCCCACTCCCGTGGGCCCCAGCATTTT
>TRBJ1-5|TRBV6-5|.|.
CASSSVFSLPQHF
TGTGCCAGCAGTTCTGTTTTTAGTCTGCCCCAGCATTTT
>TRBJ2-7|TRBV15|TRBD1|.
CATSRVGPGTGAEFPYEQYF
TGTGCCACCAGCAGAGTCGGTCCCGGGACAGGGGCTGAATTCCCCTACGAGCAGTACTTC
>TRBJ1-4|TRBV6-5|.|.
CASSPTAVVEKLFF
TGTGCCAGCAGCCCAACGGCGGTGGTTGAAAAACTGTTTTTT
>TRBJ2-1|TRBV27|TRBD1|.
CASSLGTGVYNEQFF
TGTGCCAGCAGTTTAGGGACAGGGGTCTACAATGAGCAGTTCTTC
>TRBJ2-5|TRBV7-7|.|.
CASSPGGEETQYF
TGTGCCAGCAGCCCAGGGGGGGAAGAGACCCAGTACTTC
>TRBJ1-6|TRBV27|.|.
CASRGVLSPLHF
TGTGCCAGCAGGGGGGTTTTGTCACCCCTCCACTTT
>TRBJ1-1|TRBV15|.|.
CATSSQGMRTEAFF
TGTGCCACCAGCAGTCAAGGGATGAGGACTGAAGCTTTCTTT
>TRBJ2-3|TRBV6-1|TRBD1|once
CASSDPGQGTDTQYF
TGTGCCAGCAGTGATCCGGGACAGGGGACAGATACGCAGTATTTT
>TRBJ1-1|TRBV20-1|.|.
CSVRFHTEAFF
TGCAGTGTGAGGTTCCACACTGAAGCTTTCTTT
>TRBJ1-2|TRBV11-1|.|.
CASSMQGSGYTF
TGTGCCAGCAGCATGCAGGGGTCCGGCTACACCTTC
>TRBJ2-4|TRBV5-1|.|.
CASSTPEGRIQYF
TGCGCCAGCAGCACCCCGGAGGGGCGCATTCAGTACTTC
>TRBJ1-6|TRBV15|.|.
CATSTRDRRGETLHF
TGTGCCACCAGCACTAGGGACCGGCGCGGAGAAACCCTCCACTTT
>TRBJ1-2|TRBV5-4|TRBD1|.
CASRSGQGAGYGYTF
TGTGCCAGCAGGAGCGGACAGGGCGCGGGCTATGGCTACACCTTC
>TRBJ1-6|TRBV12-3/TRBV12-4|.|.
CAGGRRNNSPLHF
TGTGCCGGGGGGAGGAGAAATAATTCACCCCTCCACTTT
>TRBJ1-4|TRBV27|.|.
CASSLGGQGNEKLFF
TGTGCCAGCAGTTTGGGAGGGCAGGGTAATGAAAAACTGTTTTTT
>TRBJ2-7|TRBV6-7|.|.
CASSQGLSFYEQYF
TGTGCCAGTTCACAGGGATTGAGTTTCTACGAGCAGTACTTC
>TRBJ2-1|TRBV3-1/TRBV3-2|.|.
CASSGWGGDFNEQFF
TGTGCCAGCAGCGGTTGGGGCGGGGACTTCAATGAGCAGTTCTTC
>TRBJ1-5|TRBV15|TRBD1|.
CATSRATGARQPQHF
TGTGCCACCAGCAGGGCGACAGGGGCGCGGCAGCCCCAGCATTTT
>TRBJ2-1|TRBV10-2|TRBD1|.
CASKARAGQGSPNEQFF
TGCGCCAGCAAGGCCCGGGCGGGACAGGGTAGCCCCAATGAGCAGTTCTTC
>TRBJ1-2|TRBV30|.|.
CAWSVNSDGYTF
TGTGCCTGGAGTGTAAATTCGGATGGCTACACCTTC
>TRBJ2-3|TRBV13|.|once
CASSVRDPRQYF
TGTGCCAGCAGCGTCCGGGACCCCCGGCAGTATTTT
>TRBJ2-7|TRBV7-2|TRBD2|.
CASQRGDGWLEQYF
TGTGCCAGCCAGCGGGGGGACGGGTGGTTGGAGCAGTACTTC
>TRBJ1-2|TRBV27|TRBD1|.
CATSNAGTGASYGYTF
TGTGCCACCTCCAACGCCGGGACAGGAGCTTCCTATGGCTACACCTTC